The 21 T cell receptor beta chains below come from one sample, sequenced in a study of response to subunit inactivated influenza vaccine. Each CDR3 protein is one row after TCRdb ran MiXCR on the RT-PCR reads. Found here are roughly 150,000 distinct CDR3 sequences, roughly a tenth of them singletons; the top ten hold 9.5% to 15%. The sample consisted of non-naive T cells sorted from PBMCs, taken 35 to 45 days after vaccination. Every receptor here comes from a man aged 50-60 years who received an inactivated influenza vaccine.

There are many counts of this clonotype. The V gene is TRBV7-3, the J gene TRBJ2-1, with 8 positions matching TRBD2. CDR1 is SGHTA, CDR2 FQGTGA, per germline. This CDR3 contains 17 residues. J lost 8 bases, V lost 0 bases, and 12 bases had no gene match. CDR3 sequence reads: CASSLTSGSIRYDEQFF. Here the CDR3 DNA reads TGTGCCAGCAGCTTAACGAGCGGGAGTATACGATATGATGAGCAGTTCTTC.

CDR3 sequence reads: CATSDSRVGLKGAQFF. The CDR3 DNA reads TGTGCCACCAGTGATTCCCGGGTTGGGCTTAAGGGGGCCCAGTTCTTC. This chain connects TRBV24-1 to TRBJ2-5; TRBD1 agrees at 7 bases. Near its end, the DNA agrees better with TRBJ2-1, so the J call may be wrong. The CDR3 totals 16 residues. Germline V gene lookup returns CDR1 KGHDR and CDR2 SFDVKD.

At least ten counts were recorded for this clonotype. The rearrangement joins TRBV6-1 to TRBJ2-6, with 8 bases matching TRBD1. Per germline, CDR1 MNHNS and CDR2 SASEGT. V was pared by 7 bases and J by 0 bases, with 11 bases of the junction left unmatched. The CDR3 loop spans 18 amino acids. This CDR3 reads CASKPGQGATSGANVLTF. The CDR3 DNA sequence: TGTGCCAGCAAACCGGGTCAGGGGGCCACCTCTGGGGCCAACGTCCTGACTTTC.

V gene TRBV28 combines with J gene TRBJ2-3; D unresolved. Germline V gene sequence: CDR1 MDHEN, CDR2 SYDVKM. The CDR3 consists of 15 residues. V lost 2 bases and J 1 base, leaving 10 bases between the germline ends. In nucleotides, the CDR3 is TGTGCCAGCAGTTTAAGTAGCCTGGGCACAGATACGCAGTATTTT. Its protein product is CASSLSSLGTDTQYF.

This clonotype has just a few counts. The rearrangement joins TRBV7-9 to TRBJ2-5; D gene uncertain. The germline V gene has CDR1 SEHNR and CDR2 FQNEAQ (reference sequence). Trimming cost V 0 bases and J 7 bases, with 12 bases left between them. The CDR3 has 14 amino acids. Here the CDR3 DNA reads TGTGCCAGCAGCTTAGCAGAGGCCGACTTGACCCAGTACTTC. Translation: CASSLAEADLTQYF.

V and J are TRBV18 and TRBJ2-2; D not certain. The CDR3 length is 12 residues. V was trimmed by 1 base and J by 5 bases, leaving 2 bases between them. CDR1 is KGHSH and CDR2 is LQKENI in the germline V gene. The CDR3 nucleotides are TGTGCCAGCTCACCACAAACCGGGGAGCTGTTTTTT. Translation: CASSPQTGELFF.

The chain has TRBV20-1 and TRBJ1-1; perhaps TRBD1 as D (6 bases). CDR1 is DFQATT and CDR2 is SNEGSKA in the germline V gene (reference sequence). The CDR3 runs to 11 residues. With 0 bases removed from V and 11 bases from J, the gap between germline ends came to 10 bases. Written as DNA, the CDR3 is TGCAGTGCTAGAGATTTGCAGGGGGCTTTCTTT. Protein: CSARDLQGAFF.

In its sample, this clonotype was seen many times. The chain uses TRBV7-2 and TRBJ2-5, with a weak D call TRBD2 (6 bases). The V gene's germline CDR1 is SGHTA and CDR2 FQGNSA. V lost 2 bases and J lost 4, with 17 bases in between. The CDR3 has 16 residues. CDR3: CASSLNLGRASETQYF. CDR3 DNA: TGTGCCAGCAGCTTAAACCTCGGGAGAGCATCAGAGACCCAGTACTTC.

V is TRBV7-9 and J is TRBJ1-3; D is ambiguous. From germline, CDR1 is SEHNR and CDR2 FQNEAQ (reference sequence). V shed 1 base and J shed 0 bases, with 10 bases lying between them. The CDR3 consists of 16 residues. CDR3 nucleotides: TGTGCCAGCAGCTTAGTGGACCCACGCTCTGGAAACACCATATATTTT. It codes for CASSLVDPRSGNTIYF. Full variable domain (rest looked up from reference TRBV7-9 and TRBJ1-3): DTGVSQNPRHKITKRGQNVTFRCDPISEHNRLYWYRQTLGQGPEFLTYFQNEAQLEKSRLLSDRFSAERPKGSFSTLEIQRTEQGDSAMYLCASSLVDPRSGNTIYFGEGSWLTVV.

This clonotype came up many times. The V call is TRBV5-5, the J call TRBJ2-2, with 11 bases identical to TRBD1. The CDR3 runs 14 residues. Germline trimming cut 5 bases from V and 6 bases from J; bases unmatched to any gene: 3. Per germline, CDR1 SGHKS and CDR2 YYEKEE (reference sequence). The chain's CDR3 is CASSWGQGAGELFF. The CDR3 DNA sequence: TGTGCCAGCAGTTGGGGACAGGGGGCCGGGGAGCTGTTTTTT.

This clonotype was seen at least ten times. This chain uses TRBV5-1 with TRBJ2-2; D call uncertain. Per the germline V gene, CDR1 is SGHRS and CDR2 is YFSETQ. V was pared by 1 base and J by 6 bases, with 7 bases between. The CDR3 sequence is 13 residues long. CDR3 in amino acids: CASSLSEAGELFF. In DNA, the CDR3 is TGCGCCAGCAGCTTGTCTGAAGCCGGGGAGCTGTTTTTT.

The chain employs TRBV20-1 and TRBJ2-1; 13 bases match TRBD2. The CDR3 covers 16 residues. J lost 7 bases, V lost 3 bases, and 9 bases had no gene match. Germline lookup yields CDR1 DFQATT and CDR2 SNEGSKA (reference sequence). This chain's CDR3 is CSASGWTSGSGNEQFF. CDR3 coding DNA: TGCAGTGCTAGCGGCTGGACTAGCGGGAGTGGAAATGAGCAGTTCTTC.

This clonotype has a count of ten or more. The chain combines TRBV21-1 with TRBJ1-6; the tabulated D call, TRBD1, remains unverified against the DNA. TRBV21-1 is designated a pseudogene. This CDR3 has 17 residues. Here the CDR3 reads CASSKVGQKPYNSPLHF. CDR3 bases: TGTGCCAGCAGCAAAGTAGGACAGAAGCCTTATAATTCACCCCTCCACTTT.

The chain joins TRBV10-3 to TRBJ2-5; the D gene could be TRBD1 or TRBD2 (5 bases each). This CDR3 contains 11 residues. Germline V CDR1 and CDR2: ENHRY, SYGVKD. With 11 bases removed from V and 4 bases from J, the gap between germline ends came to 11 bases. CDR3 residues: CASGRGETQYF. In DNA, the CDR3 is TGTGCCTCAGGGAGAGGAGAGACCCAGTACTTC.

The rearrangement links TRBV6-7 to TRBJ2-7; possibly TRBD1 for D (5 bases). TRBV6-7 carries the ORF label, with uncertain function. V was shortened by 9 bases and J by 1 base, with 22 bases between the two germline ends. The CDR3 runs 16 residues. CDR3 in amino acids: CASPIDDRAGSYEQYF. The CDR3 nucleotides read TGTGCCAGTCCGATAGACGACAGAGCCGGATCCTACGAGCAGTACTTC.

This clonotype occurred many times. The DNA of the CDR3 is TGTGCCAGCAGCCTAGGGACAGGGGGACGCGGGGAGCTGTTTTTT. This codes for CASSLGTGGRGELFF. J is TRBJ2-2 and V is TRBV7-2; 11 bases line up with TRBD1. The trim removed 5 bases at V and 7 bases at J, leaving 6 bases unmatched. The CDR3 sequence is 15 residues long. The germline V gene has CDR1 SGHTA and CDR2 FQGNSA.

This clonotype has ten or more counts. The chain employs TRBV7-2 and TRBJ2-1; D not certain. CDR1 and CDR2 from the germline V gene are SGHTA and FQGNSA. CDR3 size: 14 residues. The germline V and J ends were trimmed by 2 bases and 0 bases, with 5 bases remaining between them. In nucleotides, the CDR3 is TGTGCCAGCAGCTTATCCAGCTCCTACAATGAGCAGTTCTTC. This sequence encodes CASSLSSSYNEQFF.

A few counts support this clonotype. The final CDR3 position lacks the conserved phenylalanine or tryptophan, pointing to a likely read error. Because the CDR3's place on the DNA is in doubt, the DNA is left out and the CDR3 is given as listed by TCRdb. The gene calls are TRBV20-1 and TRBJ1-4; the tabulated D call, TRBD1, remains unverified against the DNA. The germline gives CDR1 DFQATT, CDR2 SNEGSKA (reference sequence). The CDR3 has 13 residues if both end residues are counted. The CDR3 is CSARPPNGDTPLV.

The rearrangement links TRBV13 to TRBJ1-2, with 7 bases fitting TRBD1. The germline V gene has CDR1 PRHDT and CDR2 FYEKMQ (reference sequence). The J segment lost 8 bases and the V segment lost 3 bases, leaving 6 bases of the junction unmatched. The CDR3 sequence is 13 residues long. CDR3 residues: CASSLTGLQGYTF. As DNA, the CDR3 is TGTGCCAGCAGCTTGACAGGGCTTCAGGGCTACACCTTC. Variable domain in full (rest from reference TRBV13 and TRBJ1-2): AAGVIQSPRHLIKEKRETATLKCYPIPRHDTVYWYQQGPGQDPQFLISFYEKMQSDKGSIPDRFSAQQFSDYHSELNMSSLELGDSALYFCASSLTGLQGYTFGSGTRLTVV.

This clonotype was seen a handful of times. The V gene is TRBV6-1, the J gene TRBJ2-1; D is possibly TRBD1 (5 bases). Germline V CDR1 and CDR2: MNHNS, SASEGT. CDR3 length: 15 amino acids. The V and J ends lost 3 bases and 2 bases respectively, with 11 bases between them. The CDR3 sequence is CASSDWTRTYNEQFF. As DNA, the CDR3 is TGTGCCAGCAGTGATTGGACAAGAACCTACAATGAGCAGTTCTTC.

This clonotype was recorded many times. The chain combines TRBV7-2 with TRBJ1-2; D is unclear. V shed 6 bases and J shed 0 bases, with 8 bases lying between them. Germline loops: CDR1 SGHTA, CDR2 FQGNSA. The CDR3 length is 13 residues. The CDR3 coding sequence is TGTGCCAGCAGTTTAACCGCTAACTATGGCTACACCTTC. Translating gives CASSLTANYGYTF.